These 2 T cell receptor beta chains were all obtained from the same sample, sequenced in a study of CD8+ T cells in alopecia areata. Following RNA extraction, reverse transcription yielded cDNA that acted as the sequencing template. TCRdb's table, derived via immunoSEQ multiplex PCR, lists solely in-frame clones and lacks some. The table lists about 64,000 clones, roughly 46% of them singletons. The sequenced sample consisted of NKG2D-low CD8+ T cells sorted from blood. The receptor set was obtained from a human donor with alopecia areata.

This chain connects TRBV7-2 to TRBJ2-7; no reliable D call. Trimming removed 3 bases at V and 2 bases at J, with 5 bases between. The CDR3 spans 12 residues. The germline V gene has CDR1 SGHTA and CDR2 FQGNSA. This chain's CDR3 is CASSLYPYEQYF. The CDR3 nucleotides read TGTGCCAGCAGCTTGTACCCCTACGAGCAGTACTTC. The full variable domain, completed using reference TRBV7-2 and TRBJ2-7, is GAGVSQSPSNKVTEKGKDVELRCDPISGHTALYWYRQSLGQGLEFLIYFQGNSAPDKSGLPSDRFSAERTGGSVSTLTIQRTQQEDSAVYLCASSLYPYEQYFGPGTRLTVT.

The rearrangement joins TRBV27 to TRBJ2-7; D may be TRBD1 (6 bases). The CDR3 spans 14 residues. Germline values: CDR1 MNHEY, CDR2 SMNVEV (reference sequence). The V gene lost 5 bases and the J gene lost 9 bases, with 20 bases spanning the gap. CDR3: CASSRTAGFWRQYF. DNA for the CDR3: TGTGCCAGCAGTCGGACAGCAGGGTTTTGGCGGCAGTACTTC.